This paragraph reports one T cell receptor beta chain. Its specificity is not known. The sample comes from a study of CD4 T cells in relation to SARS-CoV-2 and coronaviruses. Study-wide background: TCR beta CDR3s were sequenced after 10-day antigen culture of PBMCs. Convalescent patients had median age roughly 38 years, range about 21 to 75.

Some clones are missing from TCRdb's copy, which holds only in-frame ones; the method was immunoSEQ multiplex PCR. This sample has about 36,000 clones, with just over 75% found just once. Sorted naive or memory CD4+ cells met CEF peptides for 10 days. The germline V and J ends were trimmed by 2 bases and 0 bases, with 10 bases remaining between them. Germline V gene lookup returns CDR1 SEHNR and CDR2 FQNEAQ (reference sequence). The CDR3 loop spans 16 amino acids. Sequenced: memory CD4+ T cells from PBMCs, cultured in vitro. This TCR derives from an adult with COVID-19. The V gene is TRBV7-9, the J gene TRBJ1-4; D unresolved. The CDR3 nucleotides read TGTGCCAGCAGCTTAAGAGGATCTACAACTAATGAAAAACTGTTTTTT. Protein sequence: CASSLRGSTTNEKLFF.